A selection of T cell receptor beta chains follows, all from one sample in a study of control samples from healthy donors and cancer patients. Produced via immunoSEQ multiplex PCR; TCRdb's table is partial and in-frame only. The table records 150,000 or so clones, over 85% of them present only once. Specimen: blood. These receptors were collected from a woman aged 60-75 years in good health. The CDR3 runs from the conserved cysteine through the conserved F or W. Fields, in order: J gene, V gene, clone size, D gene, CDR3 DNA, CDR3 protein. D genes are given only for firm matches. Some rows have no size entry. The others give once, few or many, or a class for an expanded clone.

TRBJ2-3	TRBV19	.	TRBD2	TGTGCCAGTAGTACCCCTCGGGGGGGGAGACAAGATACGCAGTATTTT	CASSTPRGGRQDTQYF
TRBJ1-2	TRBV18	.	.	TGTGCCAGCTCACTAACGCTCTACTACGAGGGCTACACCTTC	CASSLTLYYEGYTF
TRBJ2-5	TRBV19	.	.	TGTGCCAGTAGTCCCGTCCCCCAAGAGACCCAGTACTTC	CASSPVPQETQYF
TRBJ2-7	TRBV7-6	.	.	TGTGCCAGCAGCCCTACCCAACTGTCCTACGAGCAGTACTTC	CASSPTQLSYEQYF
TRBJ1-2	TRBV6-2/TRBV6-3	.	TRBD1	TGTGCCAGCAGTTTCTCAGGGGGCGGCTACACCTTC	CASSFSGGGYTF
TRBJ1-1	TRBV7-2	.	.	TGTGCCAGCAGCTTAGCGACAGGCGTGAACACTGAAGCTTTCTTT	CASSLATGVNTEAFF
TRBJ1-6	TRBV27	.	TRBD1	TGTGCCAGCAGGGGAGCGGACAGGGATAATTCACCCCTCCACTTT	CASRGADRDNSPLHF
TRBJ1-2	TRBV5-4	.	.	TGTGCCAGCAGCCCCAGAGCCGCGAATGGCTACACCTTC	CASSPRAANGYTF
TRBJ1-5	TRBV18	.	.	TGTGCCAGCTCTCCAGGGAATAGCAATCAGCCCCAGCATTTT	CASSPGNSNQPQHF
TRBJ2-2	TRBV2	.	.	TGTGCCAGCAGTCGGGGCCGGGAGCTGTTTTTT	CASSRGRELFF
TRBJ2-7	TRBV7-3	.	TRBD2	TGTGCCAGCAGCTTAAGCGCTGCGGGGGTTTACGAGCAGTACTTC	CASSLSAAGVYEQYF
TRBJ2-1	TRBV14	.	TRBD1	TGTGCCAGCAGCGGCGGGACAGGGGGATACAATGAGCAGTTCTTC	CASSGGTGGYNEQFF
TRBJ2-1	TRBV3-1/TRBV3-2	few	TRBD2	TGTGCCAGCAGCCAGGGGGTAGGGGCTAGCGGGGTTTATACGTTCTTC	CASSQGVGASGVYTFF
TRBJ1-1	TRBV3-1/TRBV3-2	.	TRBD1	TGTGCCAGCAGCCAAGTGACGCCGGGACAGGGGGCAAGTCGAGCTTTCTTT	CASSQVTPGQGASRAFF
TRBJ1-4	TRBV5-1	.	TRBD1	TGCGCCAGCAGCCGACAGGGGACTAATGAAAAACTGTTTTTT	CASSRQGTNEKLFF
TRBJ1-6	TRBV28	.	.	TGTGCCAGCAGTTTATTTGTCGGCAACCACTCACCCCTCCACTTT	CASSLFVGNHSPLHF
TRBJ2-2	TRBV5-1	.	.	TGCGCCAGCAGTGATTCGGTCTCGGACACCGGGGAGCTGTTTTTT	CASSDSVSDTGELFF
TRBJ2-1	TRBV9	.	TRBD2	TGTGCCAGCAGCGGGCGCGGGGGTCGCTACAATGAGCAGTTCTTC	CASSGRGGRYNEQFF
TRBJ2-7	TRBV7-2	once	.	TGTGCCAGCAGCTTAAGCACAGATTCCTACGAGCAGTACTTC	CASSLSTDSYEQYF
TRBJ2-7	TRBV10-3	.	.	TGTGCCATCAGTGAGATCGTGAACTCCTACGAGCAGTACTTC	CAISEIVNSYEQYF
TRBJ1-5	TRBV30	.	TRBD1	TGTGCCTGGGCACACAGGGGTAGTCAGCCCCAGCATTTT	CAWAHRGSQPQHF
TRBJ1-1	TRBV5-1	.	.	TGCGCCAGCAGCACGAGCCTGAGGAACACTGAAGCTTTCTTT	CASSTSLRNTEAFF
TRBJ2-6	TRBV6-1	.	.	TGTGCCAGCAGTGAGGACAGCTCTGGGGCCAACGTCCTGACTTTC	CASSEDSSGANVLTF
TRBJ2-5	TRBV4-1	.	TRBD1	TGCGCCAGCAGCCAACCGGGACAGCAAGAGACCCAGTACTTC	CASSQPGQQETQYF
TRBJ1-6	TRBV7-8	.	.	TGTGCCAGCAGCTACGGACGGAATTCACCCCTCCACTTT	CASSYGRNSPLHF
TRBJ1-5	TRBV28	.	TRBD1	TGTGCCAGCAGCGGGACAGGTCCTTCCAATCAGCCCCAGCATTTT	CASSGTGPSNQPQHF
TRBJ2-4	TRBV5-1	.	TRBD1	TGCGCCAGCAGCTTGGCTTTCGGACAGGGTCCAAACATTCAGTACTTC	CASSLAFGQGPNIQYF
TRBJ2-6	TRBV15	.	.	TGTGCCACCAGCAGAGAATTTACAGGGGCCAACGTCCTGACTTTC	CATSREFTGANVLTF
TRBJ1-3	TRBV18	.	.	TGTGCCAGCTCACCGAATCAAGCAGAGGCCATATATTTT	CASSPNQAEAIYF
TRBJ2-5	TRBV4-3	once	TRBD2	TGCGCCAGCAGCCAAGGGGCAACTAGCGACCAAGAGACCCAGTACTTC	CASSQGATSDQETQYF
TRBJ1-2	TRBV18	.	.	TGTGCCAGCTCACCAGGGGAGGGCAGTTATGGCTACACCTTC	CASSPGEGSYGYTF
TRBJ1-1	TRBV7-8	.	TRBD1	TGTGCCAGCAGCCAAACAGGGGTATTGGGGGTGAACACTGAAGCTTTCTTT	CASSQTGVLGVNTEAFF
TRBJ1-1	TRBV28	.	.	TGTGCCAGCAGTTTGGATGAGGTTTGGACTGAAGCTTTCTTT	CASSLDEVWTEAFF
TRBJ1-5	TRBV11-2	.	.	TGTGCCAGCAGCTTAGATGCCGCAGATAGCGCTTATAGCAATCAGCCCCAGCATTTT	CASSLDAADSAYSNQPQHF
TRBJ1-2	TRBV5-1	.	.	TGCGCCAGCAGCTTGGACAGGAATAACTATGGCTACACCTTC	CASSLDRNNYGYTF
TRBJ2-3	TRBV6-2/TRBV6-3	.	TRBD2	TGTGCCAGCAGCGGACTAGTCCCACGCACAGATACGCAGTATTTT	CASSGLVPRTDTQYF
TRBJ1-1	TRBV18	once	.	TGTGCCAGCTCACCGCAGGCGGGTCGGGACACTGAAGCTTTCTTT	CASSPQAGRDTEAFF
TRBJ2-1	TRBV6-5	.	TRBD1	TGTGCCAGCAGTTGGCGGGACAGGGACTACAATGAGCAGTTCTTC	CASSWRDRDYNEQFF